These 2 T cell receptor beta chains share one sample of origin, sequenced in a study of OX40 agonist ivuxolimab in advanced cancers. TCRdb keeps only in-frame clones here, not all; method: immunoSEQ multiplex PCR. The sample consists of 25,000 to 35,000 clones, roughly 82% of them appearing once. Material: CD4+ or CD8+ T cells sorted from blood, obtained in a trial of the OX40 agonist ivuxolimab. The receptors were gathered from an adult with an advanced solid tumor such as melanoma, head and neck, liver or kidney cancer.

V gene TRBV5-6 combines with J gene TRBJ2-3; 7 nucleotides align to TRBD1. Germline loops: CDR1 SGHDT, CDR2 YYEEEE. V was pared by 0 bases and J by 4 bases, with 2 bases of the junction left unmatched. The CDR3 contains 14 residues. For the CDR3, the DNA is TGTGCCAGCAGCTTGGAGGGGGCCCCAGATACGCAGTATTTT. Translated: CASSLEGAPDTQYF.

The rearrangement joins TRBV11-2 to TRBJ2-1, with D perhaps given as TRBD1 or TRBD2 (6 bases each). Germline V CDR1 and CDR2: SGHAT, FQNNGV. CDR3 length: 14 amino acids. V was shortened by 1 base and J by 8 bases, with 12 bases between the two germline ends. CDR3 bases: TGTGCCAGCAGCTTAGGAGGGGGAGGCGATGAGCAGTTCTTC. It yields the protein CASSLGGGGDEQFF.